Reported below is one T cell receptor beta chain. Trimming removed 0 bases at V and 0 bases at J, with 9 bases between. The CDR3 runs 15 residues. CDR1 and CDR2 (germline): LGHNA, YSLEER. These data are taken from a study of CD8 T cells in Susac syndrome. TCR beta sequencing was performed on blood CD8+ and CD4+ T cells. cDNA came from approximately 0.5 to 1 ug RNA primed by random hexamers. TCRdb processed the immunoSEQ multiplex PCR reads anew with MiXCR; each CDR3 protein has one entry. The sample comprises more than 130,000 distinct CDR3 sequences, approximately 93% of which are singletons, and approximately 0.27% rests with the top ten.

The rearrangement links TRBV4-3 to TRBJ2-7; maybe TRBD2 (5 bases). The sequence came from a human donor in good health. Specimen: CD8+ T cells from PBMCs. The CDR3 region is CASSQDWRSSYEQYF. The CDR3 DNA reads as TGCGCCAGCAGCCAAGATTGGAGGAGCTCCTACGAGCAGTACTTC.